This T cell receptor (beta chain) was recovered during a study of regulatory T cells in long-lasting Graves disease. Study-level background: The term persistent Graves' disease signified upward of 5 years on antithyroid drugs with positive TSH receptor antibodies.

The time point denotes: persistent/refractory GD, antithyroid drugs over 5 years with positive TRAb. RNA isolated from PBMCs was used to make the TCR library. An endocrinology department located in Xi'an, China, was where the patients came from. To make TCR beta libraries, researchers used iRepertoire HTBI primers and Arm-PCR of CDR3 regions. TCRdb redid the calling of the multiplex PCR reads with MiXCR, one entry per CDR3 protein. The sample includes 500,000 to 700,000 distinct CDR3 sequences, around 32% of them seen just once. Looked up from germline, CDR1 is DFQATT and CDR2 is SNEGSKA (reference sequence). The CDR3 contains 14 residues. The V end was cut by 3 bases, the J end by 8 bases, with 20 bases between.

This chain links TRBV20-1 with TRBJ2-7; D may be TRBD2 (5 bases). Source: peripheral blood mononuclear cells (PBMCs), taken when the disease was refractory, from a patient treated with antithyroid drugs. This TCR derives from a female donor with Graves disease. CDR3 amino acids: CSARTSGAPYKQYF. CDR3 coding DNA: TGCAGTGCTAGGACGAGCGGAGCCCCTTACAAGCAGTACTTC.